What follows are 29 T cell receptor beta chains derived from one specimen sequenced in a study of T cells after yellow fever vaccination (dated by TCRdb to between 2019 and 2020). Library prep was done by 5' RACE. Sequencing used an Illumina NovaSeq 6000. Using fastp trimming at Q25 and MiXCR clonotype assembly, TCRdb reanalyzed the public sequencing data and kept in-frame beta chains. Under each unique CDR3 protein, matching rows form one entry showing the most common genes and DNA. This sample is represented by hundreds of thousands of distinct CDR3 sequences; 12% of them were singletons. Jointly, the top ten make up 2.5% to 4% of the sample. The sample's treatment or condition label is to be understood as: live attenuated yellow fever vaccine strain. This sample comprised CD4+ T cells sorted from PBMCs, obtained 15 days after the yellow fever booster vaccination. These receptors all come from a man aged 18 to 30 who received the YFV17D yellow fever vaccine.

This clonotype has a handful of counts. The rearrangement uses TRBV6-6 and TRBJ1-4; D ambiguous. Germline-derived CDR1 and CDR2 are MNHNY and SVGAGI (reference sequence). This CDR3 spans 16 amino acids. The V end lost 6 bases, the J end lost 5 bases, and 19 bases lay between the germline ends. CDR3 sequence: CASRTRSEGTNEKLFF. CDR3 bases: TGTGCCAGCAGGACCCGGTCCGAGGGCACGAATGAAAAACTGTTTTTT.

This sequence joins TRBV11-2 and TRBJ2-5; D possibly corresponds to TRBD1 (6 bases). Trimming took 1 base from V and 7 from J, leaving 19 bases between them. The germline CDR1 and CDR2 sequences are SGHAT and FQNNGV. The CDR3 is made up of 16 amino acids. The CDR3 sequence: CASSLVGVGAYLTQYF. The CDR3 DNA sequence: TGTGCCAGCAGCTTAGTCGGAGTGGGGGCCTACTTGACCCAGTACTTC.

In this sample, this clonotype turned up many times. The chain has TRBV20-1 and TRBJ2-3, with TRBD2 matching 8 bases. J gave up 1 base and V 1 base, and 1 base lay outside the gene matches. From germline, CDR1 is DFQATT and CDR2 SNEGSKA (reference sequence). The CDR3 covers 14 residues. CDR3 region: CSARAGGGTDTQYF. DNA for the CDR3: TGCAGTGCTAGAGCGGGGGGGGGCACAGATACGCAGTATTTT.

This clonotype was seen only a few times. The J gene is TRBJ2-3, the V gene TRBV7-3, with TRBD2 matching 12 bases. Germline-derived CDR1 and CDR2 are SGHTA and FQGTGA. CDR3 length: 21 amino acids. Trimming cost V 1 base and J 4 bases; bases outside gene matches: 18. The CDR3 nucleotides are TGTGCCAGCAGCTTAATCTCCCCCGCGACTAGCGGGGGCTCGAGCGCAGATACGCAGTATTTT. Its translation is CASSLISPATSGGSSADTQYF. The variable domain in full, completed from reference TRBV7-3 and TRBJ2-3, reads GAGVSQTPSNKVTEKGKYVELRCDPISGHTALYWYRQSLGQGPEFLIYFQGTGAADDSGLPNDRFFAVRPEGSVSTLKIQRTERGDSAVYLCASSLISPATSGGSSADTQYFGPGTRLTVL.

This clonotype was observed a few times. This sequence joins TRBV28 and TRBJ2-7; 12 bases match TRBD2. This CDR3 contains 13 residues. The trim removed 6 bases at V and 3 bases at J, leaving 0 bases unmatched. Germline V gene data show CDR1 as MDHEN and CDR2 as SYDVKM. The CDR3 region is CASRLAGGYEQYV. The DNA of the CDR3 is TGTGCCAGCAGACTAGCGGGGGGCTACGAGCAGTACGTC.

The rearrangement uses TRBV6-1 and TRBJ2-3; 13 bases agree with TRBD2. The V gene end was trimmed by 3 bases and the J gene end by 0 bases; junction bases not matched to a gene: 3. The CDR3 has 17 amino acids. Germline assignment: CDR1 MNHNS and CDR2 SASEGT. This CDR3 is CASSEEGLAGSTDTQYF. The CDR3 nucleotides are TGTGCCAGCAGTGAGGAGGGACTAGCGGGAAGCACAGATACGCAGTATTTT.

At least ten counts were recorded for this clonotype. The chain joins TRBV5-1 to TRBJ2-2; D is unclear. Germline V gene lookup returns CDR1 SGHRS and CDR2 YFSETQ. The CDR3 length is 15 residues. V dropped 0 bases and J dropped 4 bases, with 10 bases sitting between them. In DNA, the CDR3 is TGCGCCAGCAGCTTGGCCGGCCTATTCACCGGGGAGCTGTTTTTT. Translated: CASSLAGLFTGELFF.

J is TRBJ2-1 and V is TRBV4-1; D may match TRBD1 or TRBD2 (5 bases each). The germline CDR1 and CDR2 sequences are MGHRA and YSYEKL. V shed 1 base and J shed 4 bases, with 14 bases lying between them. CDR3 length equals 16 residues. The CDR3 protein is CASSQVIGREYNEQFF. In nucleotides, the CDR3 is TGCGCCAGCAGCCAAGTTATAGGCAGGGAGTACAATGAGCAGTTCTTC.

This clonotype was counted ten times or more. J is TRBJ1-5 and V is TRBV5-1; a possible D gene is TRBD1 (5 bases). Trimming took 3 bases from V and 5 from J, leaving 15 bases between them. The CDR3 loop spans 15 amino acids. The germline gives CDR1 SGHRS, CDR2 YFSETQ. This CDR3 reads CASSSAGQSDQPQHF. In nucleotides, the CDR3 is TGCGCCAGCAGCTCCGCAGGACAAAGCGATCAGCCCCAGCATTTT.

The chain uses TRBV7-3 and TRBJ2-5, with a possible D match to TRBD2 (5 bases). CDR1 and CDR2 (germline): SGHTA, FQGTGA. The CDR3 has 15 amino acids. V shed 1 base and J shed 2 bases, with 11 bases lying between them. The CDR3 sequence: CASSLSRTGQETQYF. In nucleotides, the CDR3 is TGTGCCAGCAGCTTAAGTCGTACGGGACAAGAGACCCAGTACTTC.

V is TRBV1 and J is TRBJ2-7. TRBV1 represents a pseudogene. This CDR3 region has 17 residues. CDR3 residues: CTSSPLAKTLNSYEQYV. For the CDR3, the DNA is TGCACCAGCAGCCCCTTGGCCAAGACACTCAACTCCTACGAGCAGTACGTC.

V usage is TRBV19 and J usage is TRBJ1-6; the D gene is possibly TRBD1 (5 bases). The CDR3 has 15 residues. V lost 7 bases to trimming and J lost 12 bases, with 22 bases between them. The germline CDR1 and CDR2 sequences are LNHDA and SQIVND (reference sequence). CDR3 amino acids: CASMGTGGGSLPLHF. The CDR3 DNA reads TGTGCCAGTATGGGGACTGGAGGTGGTTCCTTACCCCTCCACTTT.

The chain recombines TRBV11-3 with TRBJ2-3; 7 nucleotides align to TRBD1. Looked up from germline, CDR1 is SGHNT and CDR2 is YENEEA. V lost 3 bases to trimming and J lost 6 bases; unmatched junction nucleotides: 6. CDR3 size: 14 residues. CDR3 region: CASSLGRGSDTQYF. DNA of the CDR3: TGTGCCAGCAGCTTGGGCAGGGGGTCGGATACGCAGTATTTT.

This clonotype occurred a few times. The chain recombines TRBV12-3 or TRBV12-4 with TRBJ2-7; the D is unclear. This CDR3 spans 12 amino acids. Deletions cut 2 bases from V and 9 bases from J, with 11 bases between. CDR3 coding DNA: TGTGCCAGCAGTTTATTAGGCCATGGGCAGTACTTC. Translation: CASSLLGHGQYF.

This clonotype occurred a few times. The gene calls are TRBV5-6 and TRBJ2-1; the D is unclear. The CDR3 runs 15 residues. Germline V gene lookup returns CDR1 SGHDT and CDR2 YYEEEE. V dropped 0 bases and J dropped 0 bases, with 7 bases sitting between them. The CDR3, as DNA: TGTGCCAGCAGCTTGGGGCTTCTCTCCTACAATGAGCAGTTCTTC. Translated, it gives CASSLGLLSYNEQFF.

The chain recombines TRBV6-5 with TRBJ1-1, with unresolved D. Trimming took 0 bases from V and 3 from J, leaving 8 bases between them. The CDR3 runs to 14 residues. Germline CDR1 MNHEY, CDR2 SVGAGI. Here the CDR3 reads CASSYSPPDTEAFF. CDR3 DNA sequence: TGTGCCAGCAGTTACTCCCCCCCGGACACTGAAGCTTTCTTT.

The V and J genes are TRBV11-2 and TRBJ2-5; 11 bases fit TRBD2. The J segment lost 5 bases and the V segment lost 2 bases, leaving 10 bases of the junction unmatched. Germline V gives CDR1 SGHAT, CDR2 FQNNGV. This CDR3 region has 17 residues. This CDR3 is CASSLRVTSGGQETQYF. The CDR3 nucleotides are TGTGCCAGCAGCTTAAGGGTAACTAGCGGGGGCCAGGAGACCCAGTACTTC.

The sample holds a few counts of this clonotype. The chain uses TRBV20-1 and TRBJ1-6; 7 nucleotides agree with TRBD1. The CDR3 runs to 15 residues. Germline CDR1 is DFQATT and CDR2 is SNEGSKA (reference sequence). The junction had 6 bases not matched to a gene; V was cut back by 1 base and J by 6 bases. CDR3 in DNA: TGCAGTGCTAGAGGGATACAGGGGACTAATTCACCCCTCCACTTT. Protein product: CSARGIQGTNSPLHF.

The chain combines TRBV5-1 with TRBJ1-1; D gene unclear. Trimming shortened V by 0 bases and J by 6 bases, and 6 bases separated the two germline ends. The CDR3 is 12 amino acids. CDR1 is SGHRS, CDR2 YFSETQ, per germline. In DNA form, the CDR3 reads TGCGCCAGCAGCTTGGGATATGCTGAAGCTTTCTTT. Protein: CASSLGYAEAFF.

This clonotype was seen more than once but under ten times. The chain uses TRBV9 and TRBJ2-3; weak D call: TRBD2 (5 bases). Germline lookup yields CDR1 SGDLS and CDR2 YYNGEE. V was clipped by 5 bases and J by 2 bases, with 15 bases between them. There are 15 residues in the CDR3. The CDR3, as DNA: TGTGCCAGCAGGAAGGCGGGCACGAACACAGATACGCAGTATTTT. This codes for CASRKAGTNTDTQYF.

This clonotype has just a few counts. The chain links TRBV7-2 to TRBJ1-3; D is undetermined. The CDR3 contains 18 residues. Trimming removed 1 base at V and 4 bases at J, with 20 bases between. CDR1 is SGHTA, CDR2 FQGNSA, per germline. The CDR3 region is CASSLDRPGRVGGNTIYF. Here the CDR3 DNA reads TGTGCCAGCAGCTTAGACCGCCCCGGGAGGGTGGGAGGAAACACCATATATTTT.

This chain links TRBV20-1 with TRBJ2-3; possible D gene TRBD2, 6 bases. V dropped 6 bases and J dropped 2 bases, with 15 bases sitting between them. Germline CDR1 and CDR2: DFQATT and SNEGSKA (reference sequence). The CDR3 totals 14 residues. In DNA form, the CDR3 reads TGCAGTGCCCCAATTAGCGGAAACACAGATACGCAGTATTTT. Translating it yields CSAPISGNTDTQYF.

The CDR3 nucleotides are TGTGCCAGCAGTGACATAGCGGGGGCCTTCAATGAGCAGTTCTTC. This gives the protein CASSDIAGAFNEQFF. The chain has TRBV6-4 and TRBJ2-1; 9 bases are shared with TRBD2. V was pared by 2 bases and J by 6 bases, with 5 bases of the junction left unmatched. The germline gives CDR1 MRHNA, CDR2 SNTAGT. The CDR3 is made up of 15 amino acids.

This clonotype has at least ten counts. The V call is TRBV6-5, the J call TRBJ1-3; the match to TRBD1 covers 10 bases. J lost 4 bases, V lost 7 bases, and 7 bases had no gene match. This CDR3 is built from 15 residues. The germline V gene encodes CDR1 MNHEY and CDR2 SVGAGI. The CDR3 protein is CASTPTGGPGNTIYF. CDR3 bases: TGTGCCAGCACCCCGACAGGGGGCCCCGGAAACACCATATATTTT.

This chain links TRBV9 with TRBJ1-6; 8 nucleotides agree with TRBD1. The length of the CDR3 is 15 residues. Per the germline V gene, CDR1 is SGDLS and CDR2 is YYNGEE. Trimming took 4 bases from V and 9 from J; bases not matched to a gene: 9. The CDR3 nucleotides are TGTGCCAGCAGCCCAGACAGGGGAGGCGGTTCACCCCTCCACTTT. Amino acids: CASSPDRGGGSPLHF.

The rearrangement joins TRBV29-1 to TRBJ1-3, with 9 bases fitting TRBD1. V gave up 7 bases and J gave up 4 bases; unmatched junction bases: 8. Germline V lookup: CDR1 SQVTM, CDR2 ANQGSEA. CDR3 size: 14 residues. CDR3 amino acids: CSAVTGGRGNTIYF. The CDR3 DNA follows: TGCAGCGCCGTCACAGGGGGCAGAGGAAACACCATATATTTT.

The chain employs TRBV29-1 and TRBJ1-4, with 7 bases matching TRBD1. J gave up 8 bases and V 1 base, and 4 bases lay outside the gene matches. CDR3 length: 13 amino acids. Germline CDR1 SQVTM, CDR2 ANQGSEA. The CDR3 DNA reads TGCAGCGTTGAAGTTCAGGGGGGCGAAAAACTGTTTTTT. It encodes CSVEVQGGEKLFF.

Only a few counts were recorded for this clonotype. The chain carries TRBV7-2 and TRBJ2-3; D may be TRBD1 or TRBD2 (6 bases each). Germline CDR1 SGHTA, CDR2 FQGNSA. V was clipped by 2 bases and J by 2 bases, with 17 bases between them. The CDR3 extends over 17 amino acids. The CDR3 spells CASSLIGGPGNTDTQYF. The CDR3, as DNA: TGTGCCAGCAGCTTAATAGGGGGGCCAGGAAACACAGATACGCAGTATTTT.

This clonotype was counted ten times or more. The chain uses TRBV7-2 and TRBJ1-2; 12 nucleotides agree with TRBD1. The CDR3 extends over 15 amino acids. Trimming removed 0 bases from V and 7 bases from J; junction bases left unmatched: 3. CDR1 and CDR2 (germline): SGHTA, FQGNSA. DNA for the CDR3: TGTGCCAGCAGCTTAGCGGGACAGGGGGCTGGTGGCTACACCTTC. Amino acid sequence: CASSLAGQGAGGYTF. Together with reference TRBV7-2 and TRBJ1-2, the CDR3 gives the full variable domain: GAGVSQSPSNKVTEKGKDVELRCDPISGHTALYWYRQSLGQGLEFLIYFQGNSAPDKSGLPSDRFSAERTGGSVSTLTIQRTQQEDSAVYLCASSLAGQGAGGYTFGSGTRLTVV.